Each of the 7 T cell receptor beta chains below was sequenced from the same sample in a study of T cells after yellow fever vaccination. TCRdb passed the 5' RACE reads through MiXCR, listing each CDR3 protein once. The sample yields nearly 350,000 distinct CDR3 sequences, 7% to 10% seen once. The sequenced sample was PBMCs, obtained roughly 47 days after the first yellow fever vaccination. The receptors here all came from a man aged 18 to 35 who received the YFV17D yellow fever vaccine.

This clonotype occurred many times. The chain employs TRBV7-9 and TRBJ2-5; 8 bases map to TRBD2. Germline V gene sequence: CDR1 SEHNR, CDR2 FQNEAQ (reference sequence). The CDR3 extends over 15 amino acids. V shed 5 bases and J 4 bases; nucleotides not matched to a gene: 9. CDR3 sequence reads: CASSASGRGRETQYF. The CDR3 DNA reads TGTGCCAGCAGCGCGTCCGGGAGGGGGAGAGAGACCCAGTACTTC. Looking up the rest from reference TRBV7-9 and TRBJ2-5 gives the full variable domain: DTGVSQNPRHKITKRGQNVTFRCDPISEHNRLYWYRQTLGQGPEFLTYFQNEAQLEKSRLLSDRFSAERPKGSFSTLEIQRTEQGDSAMYLCASSASGRGRETQYFGPGTRLLVL.

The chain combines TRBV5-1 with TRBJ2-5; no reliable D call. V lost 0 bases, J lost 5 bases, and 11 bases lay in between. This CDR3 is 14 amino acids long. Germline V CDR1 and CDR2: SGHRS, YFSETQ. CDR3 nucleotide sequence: TGCGCCAGCAGCTTGGGGACGCGGATCGAGACCCAGTACTTC. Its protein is CASSLGTRIETQYF.

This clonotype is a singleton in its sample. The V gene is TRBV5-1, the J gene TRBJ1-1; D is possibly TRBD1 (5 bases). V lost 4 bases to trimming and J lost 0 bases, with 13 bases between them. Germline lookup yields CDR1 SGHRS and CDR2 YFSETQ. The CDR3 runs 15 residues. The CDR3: CASSPRGAVNTEAFF. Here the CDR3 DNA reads TGCGCCAGCAGCCCTCGTGGGGCGGTGAACACTGAAGCTTTCTTT.

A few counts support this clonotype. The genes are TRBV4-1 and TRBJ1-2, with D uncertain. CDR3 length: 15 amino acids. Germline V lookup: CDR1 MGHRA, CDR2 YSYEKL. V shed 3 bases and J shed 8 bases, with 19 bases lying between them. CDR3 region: CASSQTPYSRSGYTF. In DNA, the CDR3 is TGCGCCAGCAGCCAGACTCCCTATTCCAGGTCCGGCTACACCTTC.

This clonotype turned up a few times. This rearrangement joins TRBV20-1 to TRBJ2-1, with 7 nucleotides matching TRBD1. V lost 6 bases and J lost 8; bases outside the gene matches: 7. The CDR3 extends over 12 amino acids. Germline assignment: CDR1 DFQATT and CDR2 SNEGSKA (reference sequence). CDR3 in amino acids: CSAQTDRDEQFF. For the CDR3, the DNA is TGCAGTGCGCAAACCGACAGGGATGAGCAGTTCTTC.

The CDR3 here is CASSLSWLSEQYF. CDR3 nucleotides: TGTGCCAGCAGCTTATCTTGGCTCTCCGAGCAGTACTTC. The J gene is TRBJ2-7, the V gene TRBV7-9; D unclear. The CDR3 runs 13 residues. Deletions cut 2 bases from V and 6 bases from J, with 11 bases between. Germline assignment: CDR1 SEHNR and CDR2 FQNEAQ (reference sequence).

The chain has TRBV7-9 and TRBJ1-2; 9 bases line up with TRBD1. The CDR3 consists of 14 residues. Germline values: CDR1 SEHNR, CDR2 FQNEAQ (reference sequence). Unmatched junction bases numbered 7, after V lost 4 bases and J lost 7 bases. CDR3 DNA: TGTGCCAGCAGCTCGGACAGGGGACTTTTTGGCTACACCTTC. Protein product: CASSSDRGLFGYTF.